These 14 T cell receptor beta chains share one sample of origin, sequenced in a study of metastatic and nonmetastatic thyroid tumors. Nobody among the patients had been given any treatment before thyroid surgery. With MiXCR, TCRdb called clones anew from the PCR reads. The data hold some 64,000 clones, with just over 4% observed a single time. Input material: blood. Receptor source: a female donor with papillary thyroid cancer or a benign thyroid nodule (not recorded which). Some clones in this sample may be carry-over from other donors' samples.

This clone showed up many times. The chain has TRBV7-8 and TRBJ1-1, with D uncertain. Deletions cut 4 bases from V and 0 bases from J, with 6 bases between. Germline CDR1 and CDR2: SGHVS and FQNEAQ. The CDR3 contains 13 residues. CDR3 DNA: TGTGCCAGCAGCTCCAACATGAACACTGAAGCTTTCTTT. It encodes CASSSNMNTEAFF.

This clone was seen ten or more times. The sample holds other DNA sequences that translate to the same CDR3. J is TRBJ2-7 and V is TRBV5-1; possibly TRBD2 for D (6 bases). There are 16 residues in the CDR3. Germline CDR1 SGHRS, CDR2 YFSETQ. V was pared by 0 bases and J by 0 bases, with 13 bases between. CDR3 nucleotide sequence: TGCGCCAGCAGCTTGGTATTCGGGGGAGGCTCCTACGAGCAGTACTTC. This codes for CASSLVFGGGSYEQYF.

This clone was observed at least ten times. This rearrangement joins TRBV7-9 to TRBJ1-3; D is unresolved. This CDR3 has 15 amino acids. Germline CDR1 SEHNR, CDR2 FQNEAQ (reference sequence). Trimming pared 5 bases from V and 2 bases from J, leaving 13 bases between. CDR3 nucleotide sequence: TGTGCCAGCAGCGCTCGCAGATCCCCTGGAAACACCATATATTTT. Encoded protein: CASSARRSPGNTIYF.

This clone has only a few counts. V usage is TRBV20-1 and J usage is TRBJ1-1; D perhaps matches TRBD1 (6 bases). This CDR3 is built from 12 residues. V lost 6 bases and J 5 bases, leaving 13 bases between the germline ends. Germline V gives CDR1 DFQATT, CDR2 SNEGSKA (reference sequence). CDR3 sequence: CSARQEITEAFF. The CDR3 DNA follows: TGCAGTGCCCGACAGGAGATAACTGAAGCTTTCTTT.

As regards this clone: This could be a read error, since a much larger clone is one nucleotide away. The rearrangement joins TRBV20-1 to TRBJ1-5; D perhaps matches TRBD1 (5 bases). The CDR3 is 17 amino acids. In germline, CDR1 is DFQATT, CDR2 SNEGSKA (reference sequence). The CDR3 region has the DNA TGCAGGGCTATAGAGGCAGGGAGACGTCGTAGCAATCGGCCCCAGCATTTT. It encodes CRAIEAGRRRSNRPQHF.

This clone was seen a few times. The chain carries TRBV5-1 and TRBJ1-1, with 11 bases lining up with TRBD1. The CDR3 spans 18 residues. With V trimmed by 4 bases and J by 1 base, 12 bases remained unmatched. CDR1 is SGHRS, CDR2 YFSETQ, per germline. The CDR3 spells CASSGGGGQGAWNTEAFF. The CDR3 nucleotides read TGCGCCAGCAGCGGTGGGGGAGGACAGGGGGCTTGGAACACTGAAGCTTTCTTT.

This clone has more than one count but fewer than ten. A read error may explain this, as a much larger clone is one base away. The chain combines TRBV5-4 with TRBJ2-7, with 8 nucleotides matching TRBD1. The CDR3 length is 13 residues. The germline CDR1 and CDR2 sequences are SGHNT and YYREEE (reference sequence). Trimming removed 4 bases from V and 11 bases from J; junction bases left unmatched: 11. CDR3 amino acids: CASSSRTGSEKYF. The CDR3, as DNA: TGTGCCAGCAGCAGTAGGACAGGGAGTGAGAAGTACTTC.

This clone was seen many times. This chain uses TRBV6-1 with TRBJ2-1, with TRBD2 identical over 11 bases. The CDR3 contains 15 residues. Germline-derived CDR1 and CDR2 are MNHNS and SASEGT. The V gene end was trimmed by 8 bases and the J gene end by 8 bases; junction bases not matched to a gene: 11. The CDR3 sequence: CASADSGRALHEQFF. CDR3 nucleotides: TGTGCCAGCGCTGATAGCGGGAGGGCCCTCCATGAGCAGTTCTTC.

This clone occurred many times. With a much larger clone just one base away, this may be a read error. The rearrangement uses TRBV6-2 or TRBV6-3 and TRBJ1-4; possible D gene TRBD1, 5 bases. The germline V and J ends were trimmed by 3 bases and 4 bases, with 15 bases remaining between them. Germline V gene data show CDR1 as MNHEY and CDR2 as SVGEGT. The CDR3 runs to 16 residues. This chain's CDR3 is CASSYRTTGDNEKLFF. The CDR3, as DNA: TGTGCCAGCAGTTATCGAACGACGGGGGATAATGAAAAACTGTTTTTT.

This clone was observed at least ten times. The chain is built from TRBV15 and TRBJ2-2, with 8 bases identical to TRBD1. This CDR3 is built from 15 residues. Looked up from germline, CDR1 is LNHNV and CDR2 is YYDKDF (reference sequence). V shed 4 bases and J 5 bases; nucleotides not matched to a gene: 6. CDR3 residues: CATSIVRGLTGELFF. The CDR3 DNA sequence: TGTGCCACCAGCATTGTCAGGGGGCTAACCGGGGAGCTGTTTTTT.

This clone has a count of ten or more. The CDR3: CASSQVLNTGELFF. The CDR3 coding sequence is TGTGCCAGCAGCCAAGTACTCAACACCGGGGAGCTGTTTTTT. V gene TRBV14 combines with J gene TRBJ2-2, with D uncertain. The CDR3 length is 14 residues. V shed 1 base and J shed 2 bases, with 5 bases lying between them. CDR1 and CDR2 from the germline V gene are SGHDN and FVKESK. Combining the CDR3 with reference TRBV14 and TRBJ2-2 gives the whole variable domain EAGVTQFPSHSVIEKGQTVTLRCDPISGHDNLYWYRRVMGKEIKFLLHFVKESKQDESGMPNNRFLAERTGGTYSTLKVQPAELEDSGVYFCASSQVLNTGELFFGEGSRLTVL.

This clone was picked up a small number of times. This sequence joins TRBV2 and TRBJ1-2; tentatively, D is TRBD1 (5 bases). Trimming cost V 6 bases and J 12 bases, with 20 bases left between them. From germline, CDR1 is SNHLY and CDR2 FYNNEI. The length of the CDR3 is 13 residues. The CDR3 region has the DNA TGTGCCAGCAGCCAAAACGAGAGACAGTGCCACACCTTC. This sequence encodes CASSQNERQCHTF.

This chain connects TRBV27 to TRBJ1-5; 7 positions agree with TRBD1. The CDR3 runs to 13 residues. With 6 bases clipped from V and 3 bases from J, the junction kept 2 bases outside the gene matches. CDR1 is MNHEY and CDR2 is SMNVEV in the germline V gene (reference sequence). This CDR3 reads CASSTGVNQPQHF. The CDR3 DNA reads TGTGCCAGCAGCACAGGGGTCAATCAGCCCCAGCATTTT.

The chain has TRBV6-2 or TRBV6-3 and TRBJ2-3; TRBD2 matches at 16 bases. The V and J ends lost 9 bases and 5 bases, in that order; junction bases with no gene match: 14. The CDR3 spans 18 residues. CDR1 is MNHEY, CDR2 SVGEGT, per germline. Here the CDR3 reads CASSNPGLAGGGVDTQYF. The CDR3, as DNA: TGTGCCAGTTCGAACCCGGGACTAGCGGGAGGGGGGGTAGATACGCAGTATTTT.